This T cell receptor (beta chain) was profiled in a study of blood T cell repertoires in COVID-19. Background on the study: Samples representing acute and convalescent COVID-19 were sourced from the United States, Italy and Spain.

Methods used by the authors: Using reference gene primer amplification, nucleated cell counts were estimated. Profiled with immunoSEQ multiplex PCR; TCRdb holds only in-frame clones, not every one. The DNA was the basis for D and trimming; V, J and clone size are from that table. The sample has approximately 210,000 clones; 75% to 85% are singletons. Trimming cost V 9 bases and J 0 bases; bases outside gene matches: 3. The CDR3 covers 15 residues. Per the germline V gene, CDR1 is LNHDA and CDR2 is SQIVND (reference sequence). Specimen: PBMCs or T cells enriched from blood (not recorded which). V and J are TRBV19 and TRBJ2-3; 13 bases are a match to TRBD2. This receptor was obtained from a man between 25 and 39 years old with acute COVID-19. In DNA form, the CDR3 reads TGTGCCAGCAGACTAGCGGGGGGCAGCACAGATACGCAGTATTTT. Translated: CASRLAGGSTDTQYF. The whole variable domain, remainder taken from reference TRBV19 and TRBJ2-3, is DGGITQSPKYLFRKEGQNVTLSCEQNLNHDAMYWYRQDPGQGLRLIYYSQIVNDFQKGDIAEGYSVSREKKESFPLTVTSAQKNPTAFYLCASRLAGGSTDTQYFGPGTRLTVL.